One sample yielded the 5 T cell receptor beta chains listed below, sequenced in a study of OX40 agonist ivuxolimab in advanced cancers. The method was immunoSEQ multiplex PCR; TCRdb's version includes in-frame clones alone and lacks a portion of them. In the table there are approximately 94,000 clones, around 90% of which are singletons. The sample consisted of CD4+ or CD8+ T cells sorted from blood, taken in a trial of the OX40 agonist ivuxolimab. The source of these receptors is an adult with an advanced solid tumor such as melanoma, head and neck, liver or kidney cancer.

V is TRBV20-1 and J is TRBJ1-1; D possibly corresponds to TRBD1 (6 bases). CDR1 and CDR2 (germline): DFQATT, SNEGSKA (reference sequence). The CDR3 covers 11 residues. V dropped 5 bases and J dropped 5 bases, with 9 bases sitting between them. CDR3 nucleotide sequence: TGCAGTGCTGCGGGGGCGACTGAAGCTTTCTTT. Its translation: CSAAGATEAFF.

The V call is TRBV6-1, the J call TRBJ1-1; D might be TRBD1 (5 bases). The CDR3 is made up of 12 amino acids. Germline-derived CDR1 and CDR2 are MNHNS and SASEGT. Trimming removed 7 bases at V and 11 bases at J, with 17 bases between. CDR3: CASTFWGIGAFF. CDR3 DNA sequence: TGTGCCAGCACCTTCTGGGGCATTGGGGCTTTCTTT.

The J gene is TRBJ2-5, the V gene TRBV5-4, with D maybe TRBD1 (6 bases). Germline V CDR1 and CDR2: SGHNT, YYREEE (reference sequence). The CDR3 totals 14 residues. Trimming removed 2 bases at V and 2 bases at J, with 10 bases between. The CDR3 region has the DNA TGTGCCAGCAGCTTTCGACAGGAACAAGAGACCCAGTACTTC. It codes for CASSFRQEQETQYF.

The CDR3 nucleotides read TGTGCCACCAGGAGCGGGAGCGTCTCCTACAATGAGCAGTTCTTC. It specifies CATRSGSVSYNEQFF. The genes are TRBV15 and TRBJ2-1; the match to TRBD2 covers 8 bases. The ends lost 6 bases at V and 0 bases at J; junction bases unmatched: 4. CDR3 length equals 15 residues. The germline V gene has CDR1 LNHNV and CDR2 YYDKDF (reference sequence).

CDR3 DNA sequence: TGTGCCAGCAGCTTTACTAGCGCGATGTCCTACAATGAGCAGTTCTTC. Translated: CASSFTSAMSYNEQFF. This sequence joins TRBV7-2 and TRBJ2-1; 7 nucleotides align to TRBD2. J was trimmed by 1 base and V by 3 bases; bases with no gene match: 6. The length of the CDR3 is 16 residues. Per the germline V gene, CDR1 is SGHTA and CDR2 is FQGNSA.